Each of the 17 T cell receptor beta chains below was sequenced from the same sample in a study of T-cell memory formation after mild COVID-19. TCRdb re-derived calls from the 5' RACE reads in MiXCR, one entry per CDR3 protein. Among hundreds of thousands of distinct CDR3 sequences listed, 15% were seen once. Sequenced material: PBMCs or a T cell subset sorted from them (not recorded which). These receptors originate from a man younger than 30 who had mild COVID-19 (a few samples of this study predate the infection). Cell type and time point are not known.

This clonotype has a count of ten or more. The J gene is TRBJ2-1, the V gene TRBV3-1; 10 positions match TRBD2. Germline CDR1 is LGHDT and CDR2 is YNNKEL (reference sequence). This CDR3 region has 15 residues. The junction had 12 bases not matched to a gene; V was cut back by 7 bases and J by 9 bases. CDR3 sequence (DNA): TGTGCCAGCACCCGCTCAAGCGGGGGGGCCGTTGAGCAGTTCTTC. This sequence encodes CASTRSSGGAVEQFF.

The V gene is TRBV4-3, the J gene TRBJ1-3, with 9 bases that match TRBD1. CDR1 and CDR2 from the germline V gene are LGHNA and YSLEER. The CDR3 contains 17 residues. Trimming cost V 1 base and J 3 bases; bases outside gene matches: 7. In DNA, the CDR3 is TGCGCCAGCAGCCAAGCCCCGACAGGGGGAGGTGGAAACACCATATATTTT. This encodes CASSQAPTGGGGNTIYF.

For the CDR3, the DNA is TGCGCCAGCAGCCCTTTGCGGGGTAGCGACGAGCAGTACTTC. This sequence encodes CASSPLRGSDEQYF. J is TRBJ2-7 and V is TRBV4-1, with D possibly being TRBD2 (6 bases). This CDR3 spans 14 amino acids. Between the trimmed V and J ends, which lost 4 bases and 5 bases, there was a span of 15 bases. CDR1 MGHRA and CDR2 YSYEKL come from the germline V gene.

V usage is TRBV4-3 and J usage is TRBJ1-1; no clear D gene. In germline, CDR1 is LGHNA, CDR2 YSLEER. This CDR3 has 15 amino acids. V was cut by 6 bases and J by 1 base, with 15 bases left in between. Written as DNA, the CDR3 is TGCGCCAGCAGGAGGTCTTTAGCAGGGAACACTGAAGCTTTCTTT. Its translation is CASRRSLAGNTEAFF.

This chain uses TRBV5-4 with TRBJ2-7; 10 bases line up with TRBD2. J was trimmed by 0 bases and V by 3 bases; bases with no gene match: 6. The CDR3 covers 16 residues. Germline CDR1 and CDR2: SGHNT and YYREEE (reference sequence). CDR3 protein: CASSSWTSGSSYEQYF. DNA of the CDR3: TGTGCCAGCAGCTCCTGGACTAGCGGCAGCTCCTACGAGCAGTACTTC.

The J gene is TRBJ2-7, the V gene TRBV5-1; a weak D match, TRBD2 (6 bases). The V end lost 0 bases, the J end lost 5 bases, and 15 bases lay between the germline ends. This CDR3 is built from 15 residues. Germline-derived CDR1 and CDR2 are SGHRS and YFSETQ. The CDR3 DNA follows: TGCGCCAGCAGCTTGGCCGCCGAGTGGAGGGACGAGCAGTACTTC. Protein product: CASSLAAEWRDEQYF.

This clonotype has at least ten counts. The rearrangement uses TRBV14 and TRBJ2-1; D ambiguous. With 2 bases removed from V and 0 bases from J, the gap between germline ends came to 17 bases. The CDR3 covers 18 residues. The germline CDR1 and CDR2 sequences are SGHDN and FVKESK. The CDR3 nucleotides are TGTGCCAGCAGCCAATATACGGGCGGTTCGAGCTCCTACAATGAGCAGTTCTTC. Its translation: CASSQYTGGSSSYNEQFF.

The V call is TRBV6-6, the J call TRBJ2-3; possible D gene TRBD1, 6 bases. The CDR3 has 14 amino acids. Germline V gene data show CDR1 as MNHNY and CDR2 as SVGAGI (reference sequence). V lost 11 bases and J lost 5, with 20 bases in between. The CDR3 DNA reads as TGTGCCGCCCAGGGGTACCTCGGAGAAGATACGCAGTATTTT. Translating gives CAAQGYLGEDTQYF.

This clonotype was seen a few times. This chain joins TRBV12-3 or TRBV12-4 and TRBJ2-3, with TRBD2 matching over 7 bases. CDR3 size: 15 residues. With 3 bases clipped from V and 6 bases from J, the junction kept 9 bases outside the gene matches. CDR3 bases: TGTGCCAGCAGTTTTAGGCTAGCGGTCCTTGATACGCAGTATTTT. It yields the protein CASSFRLAVLDTQYF.

The CDR3 DNA is TGCGCCAGCAGCCAAGGACAGTTCCAAGAGACCCAGTACTTC. It is translated as CASSQGQFQETQYF. The J gene is TRBJ2-5, the V gene TRBV4-3; D may be TRBD1 (5 bases). Germline CDR1 reads LGHNA; CDR2 reads YSLEER. V shed 1 base and J shed 1 base, with 7 bases lying between them. The CDR3 is 14 residues long.

The chain has TRBV24-1 and TRBJ2-3, with a weak D call TRBD2 (5 bases). The ends were cut back, 4 bases at V and 1 base at J, with 11 bases in the middle. The CDR3 loop spans 15 amino acids. Germline CDR1 KGHDR, CDR2 SFDVKD. This CDR3 reads CATSEAGIRTDTQYF. The CDR3 nucleotides are TGTGCCACCAGTGAAGCCGGGATCCGCACAGATACGCAGTATTTT.

The chain is built from TRBV30 and TRBJ1-1; D gene uncertain. CDR3 length: 13 amino acids. Trimming cost V 2 bases and J 4 bases, with 11 bases left between them. CDR1 is GTSNPN, CDR2 SVGIG, per germline (reference sequence). The chain's CDR3 is CAWSPIGVTEAFF. As DNA, the CDR3 is TGTGCCTGGAGTCCCATCGGGGTCACTGAAGCTTTCTTT.

This clonotype was picked up one time. This rearrangement joins TRBV20-1 to TRBJ1-6; 8 bases fit TRBD1. This CDR3 has 12 amino acids. The germline V gene has CDR1 DFQATT and CDR2 SNEGSKA (reference sequence). J gave up 7 bases and V 4 bases, and 0 bases lay outside the gene matches. CDR3 in amino acids: CSANRGNSPLHF. The CDR3 DNA reads as TGCAGTGCTAACAGGGGGAATTCACCCCTCCACTTT.

This clonotype occurred a few times. V usage is TRBV9 and J usage is TRBJ2-3, with unresolved D. The V gene's germline CDR1 is SGDLS and CDR2 YYNGEE. The germline V and J ends were trimmed by 0 bases and 3 bases, with 2 bases remaining between them. The CDR3 is made up of 12 amino acids. Here the CDR3 reads CASSVATDTQYF. The DNA of the CDR3 is TGTGCCAGCAGCGTAGCTACAGATACGCAGTATTTT.

The chain's CDR3 is CASSQATGSSGNTIYF. In nucleotides, the CDR3 is TGTGCCAGCAGCCAAGCCACAGGGAGCTCTGGAAACACCATATATTTT. V gene TRBV3-1 combines with J gene TRBJ1-3; TRBD1 might be the D (6 bases). There are 16 residues in the CDR3. Germline CDR1 reads LGHDT; CDR2 reads YNNKEL (reference sequence). V lost 1 base to trimming and J lost 0 bases, with 10 bases between them.

This clonotype was recorded at least ten times. The chain is built from TRBV3-1 and TRBJ1-6; tentatively, D is TRBD1 (6 bases). Between the trimmed V and J ends, which lost 4 bases and 3 bases, there was a span of 10 bases. Germline V gene data show CDR1 as LGHDT and CDR2 as YNNKEL (reference sequence). The CDR3 totals 15 residues. CDR3 sequence: CASSPTGFYNSPLHF. CDR3 nucleotides: TGTGCCAGCAGCCCCACAGGGTTCTATAATTCACCCCTCCACTTT.

This clonotype has only a few counts. The J gene is TRBJ1-1, the V gene TRBV6-2 or TRBV6-3; 8 nucleotides match TRBD1. The junction had 10 bases not matched to a gene; V was cut back by 6 bases and J by 4 bases. The CDR3 extends over 15 amino acids. Germline loops: CDR1 MNHEY, CDR2 SVGEGT. Here the CDR3 reads CASSRPGGIGTEAFF. In DNA, the CDR3 is TGTGCCAGCAGCCGTCCAGGGGGCATTGGCACTGAAGCTTTCTTT.